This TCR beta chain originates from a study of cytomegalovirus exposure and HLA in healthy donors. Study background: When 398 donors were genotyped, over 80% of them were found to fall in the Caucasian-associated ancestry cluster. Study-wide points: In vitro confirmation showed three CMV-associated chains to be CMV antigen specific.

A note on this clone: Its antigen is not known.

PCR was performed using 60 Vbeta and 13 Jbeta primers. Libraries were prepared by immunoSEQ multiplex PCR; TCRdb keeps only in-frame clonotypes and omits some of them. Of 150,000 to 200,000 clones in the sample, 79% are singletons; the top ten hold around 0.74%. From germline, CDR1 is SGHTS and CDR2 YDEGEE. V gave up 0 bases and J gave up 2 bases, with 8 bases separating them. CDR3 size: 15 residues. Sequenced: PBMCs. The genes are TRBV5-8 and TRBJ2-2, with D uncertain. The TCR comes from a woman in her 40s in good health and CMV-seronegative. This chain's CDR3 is CASSLEIINTGELFF. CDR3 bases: TGTGCCAGCAGCTTGGAAATAATTAACACCGGGGAGCTGTTTTTT.